The clone carrying this T cell receptor beta chain occurred once. The antigen is unknown. The record originates from a study of cytomegalovirus exposure and HLA in healthy donors. All the people who gave samples were healthy bone marrow donors. The PCR employed 60 Vbeta primers together with 13 Jbeta primers. Assay: immunoSEQ multiplex PCR; the TCRdb copy retains only in-frame clones and omits some. The sample comprises under 200,000 clones, about 80% of which are singletons, and approximately 0.7% rests with the top ten. Findings and limits, study-wide: Exclusion as indistinguishable affected some V segments, including TRBV6-2 and TRBV6-3. CMV serostatus was the only immune exposure information that was available. There were over 150 TCR beta chains listed as cytomegalovirus-associated.

This CDR3 has 14 residues. V was trimmed by 4 bases and J by 0 bases, leaving 8 bases between them. Germline loops: CDR1 SGHRS, CDR2 YFSETQ. This chain joins TRBV5-1 and TRBJ1-3, with no clear D. This sequence originates from a woman in her 40s in good health and CMV-seronegative. The sample was PBMCs. CDR3 sequence: CASSTTGSGNTIYF. The CDR3 bases are TGCGCCAGCAGCACAACGGGCTCTGGAAACACCATATATTTT.